This is a list of T cell receptor beta chains from one sample in a study of T cells in Graves' hyperthyroidism and ophthalmopathy. TCRdb re-called the multiplex PCR reads with MiXCR, one entry per CDR3 protein. This table holds hundreds of thousands of distinct CDR3 sequences, roughly 15% found once. Sequencing was carried out using blood. The source is a woman between 45 and 60 years old with Graves' ophthalmopathy. The CDR3 runs from the conserved cysteine through the conserved F or W. A D gene is named only where the DNA matches it firmly. Some rows have no size entry. The others give once, few or many, or a class for an expanded clone.

cdr3_aa cdr3_nt d_call clone_size j_call cdr3_length v_call
CASSGARSGTEAFF TGTGCCAGCAGCGGAGCCAGGTCGGGCACTGAAGCTTTCTTT - many TRBJ1-1 14 TRBV9
CSVLTGRSTEAFF TGCAGCGTCCTGACAGGGAGGTCCACTGAAGCTTTCTTT TRBD1 few TRBJ1-1 13 TRBV29-1
CASSNLHPSGRQFF TGTGCCAGCAGCAACCTACACCCATCGGGGAGGCAGTTCTTC - many TRBJ2-1 14 TRBV7-3
CAKGLAGVNEQFF TGTGCCAAGGGACTAGCGGGAGTGAATGAGCAGTTCTTC TRBD2 many TRBJ2-1 13 TRBV2
CASSPALATSTDTQYF TGTGCCAGCTCACCAGCCCTAGCGACTAGCACAGATACGCAGTATTTT - - TRBJ2-3 16 TRBV18
CATVAGRLINEQFF TGTGCCACCGTAGCGGGACGTCTTATCAATGAGCAGTTCTTC TRBD2 many TRBJ2-1 14 TRBV28
CSARRERWNEQYF TGCAGTGCTAGGAGGGAAAGATGGAACGAGCAGTACTTC - - TRBJ2-7 13 TRBV20-1
CATPRGSTDTQYF TGTGCCACCCCTCGAGGCTCCACAGATACGCAGTATTTT - - TRBJ2-3 13 TRBV7-9
CASRQGLALETQYF TGTGCCAGCCGTCAGGGACTAGCGTTGGAGACCCAGTACTTC TRBD2 - TRBJ2-5 14 TRBV27
CASRAGTKNYEQYF TGTGCCAGCAGGGCCGGGACGAAGAACTACGAGCAGTACTTC - few TRBJ2-7 14 TRBV27
CASSPGAGEPYNEQFF TGCGCCAGCAGCCCCGGTGCGGGAGAGCCCTACAATGAGCAGTTCTTC TRBD2 - TRBJ2-1 16 TRBV5-1